Listed below are T cell receptor beta chains from one sample, sequenced in a study of coeliac disease. Method: immunoSEQ multiplex PCR; TCRdb's copy keeps in-frame clones and lacks some. The sample records about 5,000 clones, approximately 70% being singletons. The sample consisted of lymphocytes from the gut lamina propria. All receptors derive from a young man with celiac disease on a gluten-free diet. Both conserved end residues are part of each CDR3. The D gene is left open where the match is weak. Only some rows state a clone size, as once, few, many or a class for expanded clones.

d_call	v_call	j_call	clone_size	cdr3_aa	cdr3_nt
TRBD1	TRBV7-2	TRBJ1-1	-	CASSLVDRANTEAFF	TGTGCCAGCAGCTTAGTAGACAGGGCGAACACTGAAGCTTTCTTT
TRBD1	TRBV9	TRBJ2-2	once	CASSVERDRNTGELFF	TGTGCCAGCAGCGTCGAAAGGGACAGGAACACCGGGGAGCTGTTTTTT
-	TRBV19	TRBJ2-2	-	CASRLKHGELFF	TGTGCCAGTAGGCTAAAGCACGGGGAGCTGTTTTTT
TRBD1	TRBV28	TRBJ1-5	-	CASRIPGQGARGNQPQHF	TGTGCCAGCAGGATACCGGGACAGGGGGCGCGGGGGAACCAGCCCCAGCATTTT
-	TRBV28	TRBJ2-3	few	CASSLLSLLDTQYF	TGTGCCAGCAGTTTATTGTCACTCCTTGATACGCAGTATTTT
-	TRBV19	TRBJ1-5	once	CASSLGRQGAQPQHF	TGTGCCAGTAGCCTGGGGCGGCAGGGCGCGCAGCCCCAGCATTTT
TRBD1	TRBV4-3	TRBJ1-1	-	CASSQDRDTEAFF	TGCGCCAGCAGCCAGGACAGGGACACTGAAGCTTTCTTT
-	TRBV9	TRBJ2-1	-	CASSVGRDNYNEQFF	TGTGCCAGCAGCGTAGGTAGGGACAACTACAATGAGCAGTTCTTC
-	TRBV5-5	TRBJ2-7	-	CASSFELAGHSYEQYF	TGTGCCAGCAGCTTTGAATTGGCGGGCCACTCCTACGAGCAGTACTTC
TRBD1	TRBV27	TRBJ1-5	-	CASRWDSRSSQPQHF	TGTGCCAGCAGGTGGGACAGTCGCAGTAGTCAGCCCCAGCATTTT
-	TRBV19	TRBJ1-6	-	CASSISRAQSPLHF	TGTGCCAGTAGTATTAGCAGGGCGCAATCACCCCTCCACTTT
-	TRBV5-1	TRBJ2-7	few	CASTDPGGPYEQYF	TGCGCCAGCACCGATCCCGGGGGGCCATACGAGCAGTACTTC
-	TRBV7-6	TRBJ2-7	-	CASSWDWAREQYF	TGTGCCAGCAGCTGGGACTGGGCACGGGAGCAGTACTTC
-	TRBV30	TRBJ2-2	few	CAWSSGRRGHRGAVF	TGTGCCTGGAGTAGCGGGCGTAGAGGACACCGGGGAGCTGTTTTT
TRBD1	TRBV6-5	TRBJ1-4	few	CASRKYGQGGEKLFF	TGTGCCAGCAGGAAATACGGACAGGGGGGCGAAAAACTGTTTTTT
TRBD2	TRBV7-2	TRBJ2-3	once	CASSLAEIQRGGSATAWDTQYF	TGTGCCAGCAGCTTAGCGGAGATCCAGCGGGGGGGCAGTGCCACGGCTTGGGATACGCAGTATTTT
-	TRBV5-1	TRBJ2-1	-	CASSLGLLTVF	TGCGCCAGCAGCTTAGGACTCCTTACGGTCTTC
TRBD1	TRBV15	TRBJ1-4	once	CATQRGRTTNEKLFF	TGTGCCACGCAAAGGGGGCGAACAACTAATGAAAAACTGTTTTTT
TRBD1	TRBV7-2	TRBJ1-5	few	CASTGQGGVQPQHF	TGTGCCAGCACCGGACAGGGCGGCGTACAGCCCCAGCATTTT
-	TRBV5-4	TRBJ2-7	few	CASSLGGASSSYEQYF	TGTGCCAGCAGCTTGGGCGGGGCTTCGAGCTCCTACGAGCAGTACTTC
-	TRBV12-5	TRBJ2-5	few	CASGLSGRKETQYF	TGTGCTAGTGGTTTGAGTGGCCGTAAAGAGACCCAGTACTTC
-	TRBV25-1	TRBJ1-5	-	CASRAGGDQPQHF	TGTGCCAGTAGAGCGGGGGGCGATCAGCCCCAGCATTTT
-	TRBV11-3	TRBJ2-3	-	CASSPGNSDTQYF	TGTGCCAGCAGCCCCGGGAACTCAGATACGCAGTATTTT
TRBD1	TRBV9	TRBJ2-7	-	CANGRQGAFGEQYF	TGTGCCAACGGACGACAGGGGGCGTTCGGCGAGCAGTACTTC